This TCR beta chain was observed in a study of neoadjuvant anti-PD-1 for oral cavity cancer. General observations from the study: With a few patients per group, TCR findings need larger cohorts.

Trimming took 7 bases from V and 3 from J, leaving 16 bases between them. In germline, CDR1 is LNHDA, CDR2 SQIVND (reference sequence). The CDR3 length is 15 residues. Blood libraries mostly used roughly 440 ng genomic DNA, six replicates each. Method: immunoSEQ multiplex PCR; TCRdb's copy keeps in-frame clones and lacks some. The sample carries 60,000 to 75,000 clones, approximately 80% recorded once. Stage II-IVA oral cavity squamous cell carcinoma was new and untreated by systemic or radiation therapy. Details on this clone: Its specificity is unknown.

V usage is TRBV19 and J usage is TRBJ1-5; D is perhaps TRBD1 (5 bases). This specimen was PBMCs, taken before nivolumab (anti-PD-1) treatment. The receptor was derived from a person aged 35-79 years with oral cavity squamous cell carcinoma. CDR3 in DNA: TGTGCCAGTAAAGGGGTCGGGGCCGACAATCAGCCCCAGCATTTT. Translating gives CASKGVGADNQPQHF.